This T cell receptor (beta chain) appears in the sequencing data of a study of graft-versus-host responses after intestinal transplantation. Whole-study context: Transplants given to recipients were multivisceral, liver-intestinal, or isolated intestinal. The recipients all started with anti-thymocyte globulin induction and then took tacrolimus and steroids for 2 to 4 years.

TCRdb's copy holds only in-frame clones and misses some; the assay was immunoSEQ multiplex PCR. This sample has 98,000 or so clones; more than 75% occur once, and the top ten carry under 1.5%. In regard to this clone: The target antigen is unknown.

Whole-study results and caveats: Some patients had graft-donor T cell macrochimerism, and their allografts showed high graft-versus-host to host-versus-graft clonal ratios. Some GvH clones were seen earlier in gut or blood, suggesting intestinal origin.

Sequencing used PBMCs, obtained 255 days after intestinal transplant. This TCR came from a human patient who received an intestinal transplant, so some T cells may come from the graft donor.

The CDR3 here is CASSVRESNSGYTF. The DNA for the CDR3 is TGTGCCAGCAGCGTACGGGAGAGCAACTCGGGCTACACCTTC. The chain carries TRBV9 and TRBJ1-2; D is uncertain. CDR3 length: 14 residues. V dropped 1 base and J dropped 8 bases, with 15 bases sitting between them. Germline V gene sequence: CDR1 SGDLS, CDR2 YYNGEE.